Included here is one T cell receptor (beta chain) sequence, with context. Generated by immunoSEQ multiplex PCR, the TCRdb table keeps only in-frame clones and is missing some. The sample lists some 170,000 clones; 90% were seen once. These data come from a study of T cell responses to AZD1222 COVID-19 vaccine. CDR3 length equals 14 residues. Germline CDR1 LGHDT, CDR2 YNNKEL (reference sequence). V shed 4 bases and J shed 7 bases, with 11 bases lying between them. Specimen: peripheral blood, collected 28 days after the second dose of the MenACWY control vaccine. The sequence was collected from an adult who received the MenACWY meningococcal vaccine as a control. The chain uses TRBV3-1 (or the pseudogene TRBV3-2) and TRBJ1-6; D unresolved. The CDR3 nucleotides are TGTGCCAGCAGCCCGAAACCAACCAATTCACCCCTCCACTTT. Amino acid sequence: CASSPKPTNSPLHF.